This TCR beta chain was captured by sequencing in a study of cytomegalovirus exposure and HLA in healthy donors (dated by TCRdb to 2016 to 2017). A note on the overall study: According to an earlier analysis of 587 of the donors, about 179 million T cells yielded roughly 110 million unique TCR beta sequences and 276 Gb of sequence data. Around 320 gigabases of sequencing data and 80 million or so unique TCR sequences were included in an early release covering roughly 600 HLA-typed donors. Of the 350 to 450 genotyped donors, roughly 80% fell in the genetic ancestry cluster associated with self-reported Caucasian donors. The study aimed to test whether signatures of past pathogen exposure could be identified by cataloging public T cell receptors. Using immunosequencing, the study profiled T cell repertoires from roughly 650 subjects and related those repertoires to cytomegalovirus serostatus. Besides the first cohort of 550 to 750 subjects, a separate validation cohort made up of 95 to 150 different subjects was used. To predict cytomegalovirus infection status, the study combined high-throughput TCR immunosequencing, statistical association of individual TCRs with disease status, and machine learning. To study patterns of TCR occurrence, a later analysis re-analyzed previously published TCR beta repertoires from 666 donors and added high-resolution HLA genotyping. The later analysis used no new phenotypic data to find candidate immune exposures, relying instead on TCR beta sequences and their occurrence across donors. An earlier analysis of approximately 630 of the donors applied high-throughput TCR beta sequencing to assess whether each TCR beta V gene segment acted as functional or pseudogenic. Donor age, sex, ethnicity and CMV serostatus were compiled alongside the repertoire data. A later genetic analysis took genome-wide SNP genotypes for about 55% of the roughly 670 donors and used that subset as a discovery cohort. All discovery cohort repertoires had been generated using a single sequencing platform. HLA typing included class I and class II loci at four-digit resolution. The number of typed donors differed by locus: about 620-630 for A, B, C, DRB1 and DQB1; approximately 520 for DQA1; over 600 for DPA1; and around 490 for DPB1. Four or five DR-DQ haplotypes were handled as single units for association and clustering, since linkage in the cohort was strong. Among about 400 genotyped donors of the cohort, an average of roughly 230,000 unique TCR beta nucleotide sequences was sequenced per donor, of which 15% to 20% were non-productive. What the work shows at the level of the full study, not this receptor alone: When HLA alleles, especially DR and DQ, strongly co-occurred, TCR associations were difficult to assign to individual alleles. An earlier analysis of around 500 of the donors showed that most TCR beta V segments appeared in productive rearrangements either about 87% or about 30% of the time, which broadly matched IMGT annotations. A further reported finding was that TCR beta sequences accurately predicted the HLA-A and HLA-B alleles for most subjects in the first cohort. In a later analysis, HLA-associated TCR beta chains were found to be more clonally expanded and to have lower generation probabilities than equally common non-associated chains. The cohort was sequenced for TCR beta chains only, and without alpha or paired-chain data the features that could be detected were limited. In a later genetic analysis, a missense DCLRE1C variant was associated with V-gene and J-gene trimming of TCR beta chains, and the association was replicated in an independent cohort. Three of the identified cytomegalovirus-associated TCR beta chains were confirmed in vitro to be specific for cytomegalovirus antigens. A later analysis reported that several top co-occurrence clusters appeared linked to parvovirus B19, influenza, CMV and Epstein-Barr virus. Because some donors lacked HLA typing at each locus, the association tests relied only on the typed subset. A group of highly shared sequence variants was considered likely to be a technical artifact of the sequencing pipeline. The study listed 150 to 200 TCR beta chains as associated with cytomegalovirus. Presence/absence analyses assumed roughly uniform sequencing depth across donors, an assumption that may not hold. Specific HLA alleles were associated with about 17,000 TCR beta sequences at a false discovery rate of 0.05 in a later analysis. The earlier analysis of 587 of the donors excluded some 15 rarely observed V segments, including chromosome 9 orphons, because counts were too low. Because the 87-base-pair reads could not distinguish some IMGT-functional V segments, including TRBV6-2 and TRBV6-3, those segments were excluded. The authors suggested that the approach could potentially be extended to other disease states and immunological phenotypes. Most CMV-associated TCR beta chains appeared to be HLA-restricted in a later analysis, and the HLA associations seemed to be driven largely by CMV exposure. Most TCR sequences were seen in very few donors, while some public TCRs were found in many individuals. According to a later analysis, TCR association rates differed among HLA loci, with DRB1 alleles showing the most associated TCRs and HLA-C alleles showing the fewest. In a later genetic analysis, fewer N-insertions in productive TCRs were reported among donors in an Asian-associated ancestry cluster than the approximately 710-donor mean. The classifier was reported to diagnose cytomegalovirus status with high specificity and sensitivity in both the original and validation cohorts. The only immune exposure information available for the cohort was CMV serostatus. Correlated functional status among segregating V segments might reflect linkage disequilibrium, but an unknown experimental factor could not be ruled out.

In regard to this clone: Its antigen has not been determined. No quality values exist for individual bases; no much larger clone is one base distant.

The receptor library was made with the immunoSEQ multiplex PCR assay. The multiplex PCR relied on a mix of 60 forward primers for TCR Vbeta segments and 13 reverse primers for TCR Jbeta segments. Amplification of the CDR3 region of rearranged TCR beta genes was performed with a multiplex PCR assay on genomic DNA. On the Illumina HiSeq System, the amplified TCR beta libraries were sequenced as 87-base-pair reads. The study's processing was this. A later analysis tallied around 82 million unique TCR beta chains across the 666 repertoires, and approximately 9.9 million of those chains were shared by two or more donors. A nearest-neighbor algorithm error-corrected the raw reads and collapsed the reads into unique sequences, merging closely related sequences to remove PCR and sequencing errors. V, D and J gene segments were assigned by aligning CDR3 sequences to IMGT reference sequences. For a sequence to be retained, at least a six-nucleotide match to both a V gene segment and a J gene segment was required. Rearrangements were classified as productive when the CDR3 lacked stop codons and remained in frame with V and J, and all other rearrangements were classified as non-productive. Following IMGT convention, CDR3 was defined as the stretch from the second conserved V-encoded cysteine up to the conserved J-encoded phenylalanine. The earlier analysis of some 600 of the donors excluded sequences that lacked an unambiguous match to a single V gene segment. In an earlier analysis of about 590 of the donors, a V segment was called functional when productive rearrangements were above 56.7%, and segregating when the standard deviation between donors exceeded 5%. A statistical classification framework was built to diagnose cytomegalovirus status from the catalog of TCR beta chain sequences. V and J gene assignment, in a later analysis, came from comparing TCR nucleotide sequences with IMGT/GENE-DB human TR gene sequences. A later analysis assigned CDR3 sequences and most-parsimonious VDJ recombination scenarios with the TCRdist pipeline. In a later analysis, each TCR beta chain was defined by its CDR3 amino acid sequence together with its V-gene family, and reads lacking a unique V-gene family were excluded. To address suspected cross-contamination and a sequencing artifact, a later analysis removed approximately 590 highly shared, low-generation-probability nucleotide sequences. In a later analysis, a clonal expansion index was calculated for each public chain from normalized within-repertoire ranks of inferred template counts. In a later analysis, generation probabilities were computed using a VDJ recombination model fitted to out-of-frame rearrangements, and the results were checked against IGoR. In a later analysis, hypergeometric tests were used to score TCR-TCR, TCR-HLA and TCR-CMV co-occurrence, with a repertoire-size bias correction applied to TCR pairs. A later analysis estimated false discovery rates by permuting HLA or CMV assignments 20 times. A later analysis grouped co-occurring TCRs with DBSCAN, adding TCRdist sequence similarity when clustering within HLA-allele-positive subsets. Repertoires with fewer than 30,000 or more than 120,000 public chains, plus five repertoires with anomalous nucleotide sharing, were excluded from co-occurrence clustering. What TCRdb holds here is the immuneACCESS table cut down to in-frame rearrangements. Part of the clones is not present; checked against another copy, under half of the missing clones reflect an unresolved V gene, and the others are unexplained. V, J and clone size were drawn from that table, and D and trimming were deduced from the DNA. The sample profile shows approximately 150,000 clones; roughly 80% of them were found once. 3.4% of the sample is taken by the ten largest.

Based on the germline V gene (reference sequence), the CDR1 and CDR2 sequences are SEHNR and FQNEAQ. There are 17 amino acids in the CDR3, from cysteine to phenylalanine inclusive. The sequence is cut down to CDR3 DNA, 51 bases in frame from base 1. Germline trimming amounts to 5 bases on V and 7 bases on J, with 17 as the count of junction bases outside the gene matches. The cohort consisted of some 670 healthy bone marrow donors. Cohort members were all nominally healthy when sampled, although unrecorded immune exposures were likely present. The donor tested CMV seronegative and was one of the 352 seronegative cohort members. A peripheral blood sample was collected from each donor, and TCR beta sequencing was performed on peripheral blood mononuclear cells. The Qiagen DNeasy Blood Extraction Kit was used to extract genomic DNA from the blood cell samples.

The receptor comes from a male donor in good health and CMV-seronegative. This chain joins TRBV7-9 to TRBJ1-1; 9 central bases correspond to TRBD1. The sequenced material came from PBMCs. The CDR3 loop reads CASSTRGQGLNDYEAFF. The DNA reads as follows: TGTGCCAGCAGCACAAGGGGACAGGGACTAAACGATTATGAAGCTTTCTTT.